This note documents a single TCR beta chain sequence. Antigen: not known. The entry originates in a study of cytomegalovirus exposure and HLA in healthy donors. Points from the study as a whole: The study flagged some 180 TCR beta chains as cytomegalovirus-associated.

The V end was cut by 1 base, the J end by 10 bases, with 7 bases between. Germline CDR1 is SGHAT and CDR2 is FQNNGV. The CDR3 covers 11 residues. PCR used 60 Vbeta primers and 13 Jbeta primers. Clones were read by immunoSEQ multiplex PCR, and TCRdb kept only the in-frame ones, dropping some. The top ten clones hold roughly 4% of a sample with approximately 150,000 clones, roughly 87% of them seen once. The chain couples TRBV11-2 to TRBJ1-1; possible D gene TRBD1, 6 bases. Sequencing was carried out using PBMCs. This clonotype was sampled from a man aged 50 to 60 in good health and CMV-seropositive. The CDR3 loop is CASSLGGGAFF. DNA for the CDR3: TGTGCCAGCAGCTTAGGAGGGGGAGCTTTCTTT. Filled out from reference TRBV11-2 and TRBJ1-1, the complete variable domain reads EAGVAQSPRYKIIEKRQSVAFWCNPISGHATLYWYQQILGQGPKLLIQFQNNGVVDDSQLPKDRFSAERLKGVDSTLKIQPAKLEDSAVYLCASSLGGGAFFGQGTRLTVV.